This T cell receptor (beta chain) was sequenced for a study of human T cells and chemical hapten exposure. For the library, individual cDNA molecules each received unique molecular identifiers. Each CDR3 protein is one row after TCRdb ran MiXCR on the reads. This table has 120,000 or so distinct CDR3 sequences, 8% to 9.5% appearing once. Unfractionated whole blood was the source from which total RNA was extracted. V gave up 4 bases and J gave up 6 bases, with 11 bases separating them. CDR1 MNHEY and CDR2 SMNVEV come from the germline V gene (reference sequence). The CDR3 sequence is 13 residues long. Study conclusions and caveats: DPC sensitization left the count of TCRs above 1 in 1000 unchanged.

Many counts were recorded for this clonotype. The antigen is unknown. The V call is TRBV27, the J call TRBJ2-3, with D unclear. Sequencing was carried out using whole blood. This TCR was recovered from a human donor in good health. Some clones in this sample may be carry-over from other donors' samples. For the CDR3, the DNA is TGTGCCAGCAGTTCCCCAGGCGCTGATACGCAGTATTTT. This codes for CASSSPGADTQYF.